Shown below are 30 T cell receptor beta chains from a single sample sequenced in a study of cytotoxic CD8 clonotypes in ibrutinib-treated CLL. TCRdb's copy holds only in-frame clones and misses some; the assay was immunoSEQ multiplex PCR. The sample gives 15,000 or so clones, 65% to 70% of which show up once; about a sixth is in the top ten. The sample consisted of PBMCs, taken before ibrutinib treatment. The source is a human donor with chronic lymphocytic leukemia.

This chain connects TRBV19 to TRBJ1-5; perhaps TRBD1 as D (6 bases). This CDR3 is built from 15 residues. The V and J ends lost 3 bases and 8 bases respectively, with 17 bases between them. Germline V gene sequence: CDR1 LNHDA, CDR2 SQIVND (reference sequence). CDR3 DNA sequence: TGTGCCAGTAGTATTGAAAACAGGGCGGGGAAGCCCCAGCATTTT. This sequence encodes CASSIENRAGKPQHF.

V is TRBV30 and J is TRBJ1-4; the match to TRBD1 covers 7 bases. The CDR3 is 13 amino acids. The V and J ends lost 8 bases and 7 bases, in that order; junction bases with no gene match: 10. Germline V gene data show CDR1 as GTSNPN and CDR2 as SVGIG (reference sequence). The CDR3 DNA sequence: TGTGCCGGCAACAGGGGTCTTGTTGAAAAACTGTTTTTT. It translates to CAGNRGLVEKLFF.

This clone was counted a single time. The chain joins TRBV25-1 to TRBJ2-3, with 9 bases fitting TRBD1. The CDR3 totals 15 residues. Unmatched junction bases numbered 4, after V lost 4 bases and J lost 2 bases. Germline assignment: CDR1 MGHDK and CDR2 SYGVNS. This CDR3 reads CASSVDRGITDTQYF. The CDR3 bases are TGTGCCAGCAGTGTGGACAGGGGCATCACAGATACGCAGTATTTT. Full variable domain (rest looked up from reference TRBV25-1 and TRBJ2-3): EADIYQTPRYLVIGTGKKITLECSQTMGHDKMYWYQQDPGMELHLIHYSYGVNSTEKGDLSSESTVSRIRTEHFPLTLESARPSHTSQYLCASSVDRGITDTQYFGPGTRLTVL.

The V call is TRBV6-1, the J call TRBJ1-2; D not resolved. V gave up 6 bases and J gave up 7 bases, with 15 bases separating them. The CDR3 sequence is 13 residues long. Germline V gives CDR1 MNHNS, CDR2 SASEGT. CDR3 nucleotide sequence: TGTGCCAGCAGGGAGACCGACTACGGTGGCTACACCTTC. The encoded protein is CASRETDYGGYTF.

This clone was counted once. The chain joins TRBV10-3 to TRBJ2-7; D tentatively reads TRBD1 or TRBD2 (5 bases each). V was clipped by 6 bases and J by 7 bases, with 10 bases between them. In germline, CDR1 is ENHRY, CDR2 SYGVKD. The length of the CDR3 is 11 residues. The CDR3 here is CAIRGWGEQYF. DNA of the CDR3: TGTGCCATCAGGGGATGGGGGGAGCAGTACTTC.

V gene TRBV21-1 combines with J gene TRBJ1-4. TRBV21-1 is labeled a pseudogene. The CDR3 extends over 16 amino acids. The chain's CDR3 is CASIPGRRQTNEKLFF. CDR3 bases: TGTGCCAGCATCCCCGGGAGACGGCAAACTAATGAAAAACTGTTTTTT.

The chain couples TRBV6-4 to TRBJ2-6; maybe TRBD2 (5 bases). Germline V gene data show CDR1 as MRHNA and CDR2 as SNTAGT. The V gene lost 6 bases and the J gene lost 1 base, with 10 bases spanning the gap. The CDR3 is 15 amino acids. The CDR3 DNA reads as TGTGCCAGCAGCCGTACTAGTTCTGGGGCCAACGTCCTGACTTTC. It specifies CASSRTSSGANVLTF.

This clone appeared once. This chain connects TRBV6-4 to TRBJ2-5; D perhaps matches TRBD2 (6 bases). Germline V CDR1 and CDR2: MRHNA, SNTAGT. V lost 5 bases and J 5 bases, leaving 12 bases between the germline ends. CDR3 length: 13 residues. The CDR3 region is CASSYTRGETQYF. The CDR3 bases are TGTGCCAGCAGTTATACTCGGGGGGAGACCCAGTACTTC.

In this sample, this clone turned up a few times. The chain couples TRBV5-1 to TRBJ2-2; 10 positions match TRBD1. J was trimmed by 5 bases and V by 3 bases; bases with no gene match: 4. Looked up from germline, CDR1 is SGHRS and CDR2 is YFSETQ. The CDR3 is made up of 15 amino acids. CDR3 bases: TGCGCCAGCAGCTCAACGGACAGGGGGACCGGGGAGCTGTTTTTT. Its protein product is CASSSTDRGTGELFF.

V gene TRBV6-1 combines with J gene TRBJ1-2; TRBD1 matches at 7 bases. From germline, CDR1 is MNHNS and CDR2 SASEGT. The V segment lost 8 bases and the J segment 8 bases; nucleotides outside the gene matches: 11. The CDR3 consists of 13 residues. The CDR3 coding sequence is TGTGCCAGCCAGGGGGGGGCAGAGCGAGGCTACACCTTC. This translates into CASQGGAERGYTF.

The chain joins TRBV15 to TRBJ1-5; the D gene is possibly TRBD1 (6 bases). The ends were cut back, 1 base at V and 7 bases at J, with 11 bases in the middle. The CDR3 loop spans 14 amino acids. CDR1 is LNHNV and CDR2 is YYDKDF in the germline V gene (reference sequence). The CDR3 region is CATSRGQEEQPQHF. The CDR3 DNA reads TGTGCCACCAGCAGAGGACAGGAGGAACAGCCCCAGCATTTT.

J is TRBJ2-7 and V is TRBV7-9, with 7 bases aligning to TRBD1. J lost 4 bases, V lost 4 bases, and 7 bases had no gene match. The CDR3 is made up of 14 amino acids. Germline V gene data show CDR1 as SEHNR and CDR2 as FQNEAQ (reference sequence). The CDR3 is CASSSPGGKYEQYF. The CDR3 coding sequence is TGTGCCAGCAGCTCGCCAGGGGGAAAATACGAGCAGTACTTC.

The chain employs TRBV5-1 and TRBJ2-7, with D perhaps TRBD2 (6 bases). The ends were cut back, 4 bases at V and 3 bases at J, with 17 bases in the middle. There are 15 residues in the CDR3. Germline-derived CDR1 and CDR2 are SGHRS and YFSETQ. The CDR3 sequence: CASSGGTETIYEQYF. The CDR3, as DNA: TGCGCCAGCAGCGGCGGGACGGAGACAATCTACGAGCAGTACTTC.

This clone was observed a single time. This sequence joins TRBV6-1 and TRBJ1-1; tentative D call: TRBD1 (5 bases). V lost 5 bases and J 3 bases, leaving 10 bases between the germline ends. Per germline, CDR1 MNHNS and CDR2 SASEGT. The CDR3 has 13 residues. The CDR3 spells CASSSLRDTEAFF. The CDR3 DNA reads as TGTGCCAGCAGTAGCCTCAGGGACACTGAAGCTTTCTTT.

A few counts support this clone. This chain joins TRBV7-8 and TRBJ1-1; D remains unclear. Trimming pared 1 base from V and 1 base from J, leaving 4 bases between. The V gene's germline CDR1 is SGHVS and CDR2 FQNEAQ. This CDR3 region has 13 residues. This chain's CDR3 is CASSLEGNTEAFF. The CDR3 DNA follows: TGTGCCAGCAGCTTAGAAGGGAACACTGAAGCTTTCTTT.

This clone is labeled as large. The chain carries TRBV7-6 and TRBJ2-2, with D perhaps matching TRBD1 or TRBD2 (5 bases each). V lost 0 bases to trimming and J lost 7 bases, with 27 bases between them. CDR3 length: 20 amino acids. Germline V gene lookup returns CDR1 SGHVS and CDR2 FNYEAQ. Written as DNA, the CDR3 is TGTGCCAGCAGCTTAGCGGCCGGGACCCCTCGATTCCGCGACATCGGGGAGCTGTTTTTT. It encodes CASSLAAGTPRFRDIGELFF.

The chain has TRBV7-4 and TRBJ2-4; D uncertain. Germline lookup yields CDR1 SGHVT and CDR2 SQSDAQ. This CDR3 comprises 15 residues. V was cut by 1 base and J by 7 bases, with 14 bases left in between. The CDR3 reads CASSLEPRFENIQYF. DNA for the CDR3: TGTGCCAGCAGCTTAGAGCCCCGCTTTGAGAACATTCAGTACTTC.

The CDR3 DNA sequence: TGTGCCACCGTTAGGACCGGGACGGAGAGCTCTGGAAACACCATATATTTT. Its translation is CATVRTGTESSGNTIYF. The gene calls are TRBV7-9 and TRBJ1-3, with a tentative D call TRBD1 (5 bases). The V end lost 10 bases, the J end lost 0 bases, and 22 bases lay between the germline ends. CDR3 size: 17 residues. Germline V gene sequence: CDR1 SEHNR, CDR2 FQNEAQ (reference sequence). Complete variable domain (other parts from reference TRBV7-9 and TRBJ1-3): DTGVSQNPRHKITKRGQNVTFRCDPISEHNRLYWYRQTLGQGPEFLTYFQNEAQLEKSRLLSDRFSAERPKGSFSTLEIQRTEQGDSAMYLCATVRTGTESSGNTIYFGEGSWLTVV.

This chain connects TRBV7-2 to TRBJ2-1, with D unclear. In germline, CDR1 is SGHTA, CDR2 FQGNSA. There are 13 residues in the CDR3. Deletions cut 5 bases from V and 0 bases from J, with 5 bases between. The CDR3 loop is CASSPVSYNEQFF. The CDR3 DNA reads TGTGCCAGCAGCCCCGTCTCCTACAATGAGCAGTTCTTC.

Of note for this clone: This CDR3 is also generated by other DNA sequences in the sample. The gene calls are TRBV28 and TRBJ2-2; 8 positions match TRBD2. The CDR3 loop spans 13 amino acids. Trimming removed 7 bases from V and 4 bases from J; junction bases left unmatched: 2. The V gene's germline CDR1 is MDHEN and CDR2 SYDVKM. The CDR3 sequence is CASTGGGTGELFF. CDR3 nucleotide sequence: TGTGCCAGCACCGGGGGGGGCACCGGGGAGCTGTTTTTT.

CDR3 nucleotide sequence: TGTGCCAGCAGCTCCCCTGGGGACAGGACCTACGAGCAGTACTTC. Amino acid sequence: CASSSPGDRTYEQYF. V and J are TRBV13 and TRBJ2-7, with 8 nucleotides matching TRBD1. The CDR3 extends over 15 amino acids. V lost 4 bases to trimming and J lost 2 bases; unmatched junction nucleotides: 7. Germline V gives CDR1 PRHDT, CDR2 FYEKMQ (reference sequence).

V is TRBV6-1 and J is TRBJ1-5, with 7 bases matching TRBD1. With 6 bases clipped from V and 3 bases from J, the junction kept 8 bases outside the gene matches. Germline CDR1 reads MNHNS; CDR2 reads SASEGT. The CDR3 loop spans 15 amino acids. Written as DNA, the CDR3 is TGTGCCAGCAGGAACTCGGGACAGATCAATCAGCCCCAGCATTTT. It specifies CASRNSGQINQPQHF.

The gene calls are TRBV7-2 and TRBJ2-1, with D unclear. V gave up 2 bases and J gave up 5 bases, with 10 bases separating them. Germline lookup yields CDR1 SGHTA and CDR2 FQGNSA. CDR3 length: 14 amino acids. The CDR3 DNA is TGTGCCAGCAGCTTAATGGCTTCGGACAATGAGCAGTTCTTC. The encoded protein is CASSLMASDNEQFF. Complete variable domain (other parts from reference TRBV7-2 and TRBJ2-1): GAGVSQSPSNKVTEKGKDVELRCDPISGHTALYWYRQSLGQGLEFLIYFQGNSAPDKSGLPSDRFSAERTGGSVSTLTIQRTQQEDSAVYLCASSLMASDNEQFFGPGTRLTVL.

This chain links TRBV5-4 with TRBJ2-7; no clear D gene. CDR3 length: 17 amino acids. Trimming took off 2 bases at V and 5 bases at J, with 23 bases between the two ends. Germline V CDR1 and CDR2: SGHNT, YYREEE (reference sequence). The CDR3 DNA is TGTGCCAGCAGCTTTAGGGTTTTGGACCTCGGTGGCGACGAGCAGTACTTC. Protein sequence: CASSFRVLDLGGDEQYF.

V and J are TRBV25-1 and TRBJ2-2; D call uncertain. Germline V lookup: CDR1 MGHDK, CDR2 SYGVNS. V was cut by 1 base and J by 3 bases, with 3 bases left in between. The CDR3 is 13 amino acids. CDR3 DNA: TGTGCCAGCAGTGAATCGTACACCGGGGAGCTGTTTTTT. It yields the protein CASSESYTGELFF. The full variable domain, with the rest looked up from reference TRBV25-1 and TRBJ2-2, is EADIYQTPRYLVIGTGKKITLECSQTMGHDKMYWYQQDPGMELHLIHYSYGVNSTEKGDLSSESTVSRIRTEHFPLTLESARPSHTSQYLCASSESYTGELFFGEGSRLTVL.

The chain joins TRBV7-2 to TRBJ2-2, with 9 nucleotides matching TRBD2. Per germline, CDR1 SGHTA and CDR2 FQGNSA. The CDR3 has 15 amino acids. Trimming cost V 2 bases and J 4 bases; bases outside gene matches: 2. This chain's CDR3 is CASSLIAGVTGELFF. DNA for the CDR3: TGTGCCAGCAGCTTAATAGCGGGGGTCACCGGGGAGCTGTTTTTT.

V gene TRBV30 combines with J gene TRBJ2-3; 16 bases align to TRBD2. From germline, CDR1 is GTSNPN and CDR2 SVGIG (reference sequence). Losses at the gene ends were 3 bases for V and 6 bases for J; bases not matched to a gene: 6. The length of the CDR3 is 16 residues. The CDR3: CAWSPGLAGGPDTQYF. As DNA, the CDR3 is TGTGCCTGGAGCCCGGGACTAGCGGGGGGGCCCGATACGCAGTATTTT.

The V and J genes are TRBV21-1 and TRBJ2-2; the table gives TRBD2 as D, unverified against the DNA. TRBV21-1 has pseudogene status. The CDR3 runs to 12 residues. DNA of the CDR3: TGTGCCAGCAGAAGCAACACCGGGGAGCTGTTTTTT. Translating it yields CASRSNTGELFF.

This clone was counted between two and nine times. The V and J genes are TRBV28 and TRBJ1-5; 8 bases line up with TRBD1. Unmatched junction bases numbered 7, after V lost 8 bases and J lost 7 bases. The CDR3 is 13 residues long. Germline-derived CDR1 and CDR2 are MDHEN and SYDVKM. The CDR3 coding sequence is TGTGCCAGCCATGAGACAGGGGCGCAGCCCCAGCATTTT. It codes for CASHETGAQPQHF.

Note on this clone: Germline and junction disagree at one end, which may indicate a read error. The rearrangement links TRBV28 to TRBJ2-5, with D tentatively TRBD2 (6 bases). The CDR3 sequence is 15 residues long. Germline assignment: CDR1 MDHEN and CDR2 SYDVKM. CDR3 DNA sequence: TGTGCCAGCGGTTTCGTCGGGGGATCCCAAGAGACCCAGTACTTC. Its translation: CASGFVGGSQETQYF.